The table lists the clone carrying this T cell receptor beta chain with many counts. The CDR3 extends over 15 amino acids. The ends lost 4 bases at V and 5 bases at J; junction bases unmatched: 8. The V gene's germline CDR1 is LGHDT and CDR2 YNNKEL (reference sequence). The data are from a study of T cells in Graves' hyperthyroidism and ophthalmopathy. RNA transcripts were the template for amplifying TCR beta CDR3 regions. When the TCR CDR3 underwent first-round RT-PCR, the HTBI primer set was used. Each CDR3 protein gets one entry after TCRdb re-called the multiplex PCR reads with MiXCR. The data contain some 560,000 distinct CDR3 sequences, about a sixth of them seen just once; the ten biggest clones take up approximately 7.4%.

Material: blood. The source of this sequence is a woman aged 30 to 39 with Graves' hyperthyroidism. The V gene is TRBV3-1, the J gene TRBJ1-2; 9 bases map to TRBD1. This CDR3 reads CASSRGTGRDYGYTF. The CDR3 DNA is TGTGCCAGCAGCCGAGGGACAGGGAGAGATTATGGCTACACCTTC.